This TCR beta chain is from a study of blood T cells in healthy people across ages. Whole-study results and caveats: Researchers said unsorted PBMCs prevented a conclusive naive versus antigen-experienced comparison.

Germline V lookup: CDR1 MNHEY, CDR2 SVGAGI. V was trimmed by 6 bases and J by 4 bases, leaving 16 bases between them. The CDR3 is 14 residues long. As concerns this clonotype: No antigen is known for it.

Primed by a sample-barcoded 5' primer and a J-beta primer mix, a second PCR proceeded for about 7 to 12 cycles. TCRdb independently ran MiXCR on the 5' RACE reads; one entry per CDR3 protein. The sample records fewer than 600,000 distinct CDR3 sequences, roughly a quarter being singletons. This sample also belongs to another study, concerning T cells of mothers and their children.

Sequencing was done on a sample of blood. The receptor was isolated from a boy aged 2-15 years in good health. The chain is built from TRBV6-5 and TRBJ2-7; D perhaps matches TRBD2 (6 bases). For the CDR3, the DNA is TGTGCCAGCAGACGGGGAGGACTGGCGTACGAGCAGTACTTC. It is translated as CASRRGGLAYEQYF.